The 20 T cell receptor beta chains below all came from one sample that was sequenced in a study of cytomegalovirus exposure and HLA in healthy donors. Both 60 Vbeta primers and 13 Jbeta primers went into the PCR. The assay was immunoSEQ multiplex PCR, and TCRdb's table has in-frame clones only and misses some. This repertoire shows fewer than 20,000 clones, 75% found once; its top ten account for 3.5% to 4.5%. Sequencing input: PBMCs. The receptors stem from a man between 18 and 35 years old in good health and CMV-seronegative.

The J gene is TRBJ1-2, the V gene TRBV6-5; 10 bases align to TRBD1. Per the germline V gene, CDR1 is MNHEY and CDR2 is SVGAGI. The CDR3 totals 16 residues. Trimming at V came to 0 bases and at J to 4 bases, leaving 5 bases not matched to a gene. DNA of the CDR3: TGTGCCAGCAGTTACTCGACAGGGGGCGGACGCTATGGCTACACCTTC. It encodes CASSYSTGGGRYGYTF.

This CDR3 is CAWSTTGVTEAFF. DNA of the CDR3: TGTGCCTGGAGTACTACAGGGGTCACTGAAGCTTTCTTT. This chain links TRBV30 with TRBJ1-1, with 7 bases matching TRBD1. Germline CDR1 GTSNPN, CDR2 SVGIG (reference sequence). The length of the CDR3 is 13 residues. V shed 2 bases, J shed 4 bases, and the junction held 4 bases outside the gene matches.

This chain joins TRBV30 and TRBJ1-1, with unresolved D. V gave up 3 bases and J gave up 12 bases, with 11 bases separating them. This CDR3 region has 10 residues. Germline loops: CDR1 GTSNPN, CDR2 SVGIG (reference sequence). The CDR3 loop is CAWSDIDTFF. The CDR3 DNA reads TGTGCCTGGAGCGACATCGACACTTTCTTT.

V is TRBV30 and J is TRBJ2-3, with 12 nucleotides matching TRBD2. The CDR3 runs 16 residues. Germline CDR1 reads GTSNPN; CDR2 reads SVGIG (reference sequence). V gave up 0 bases and J gave up 6 bases; unmatched junction bases: 7. CDR3 DNA sequence: TGTGCCTGGAGTGTCCTAGCGGGGGGGCGCCGGGATACGCAGTATTTT. Translation gives CAWSVLAGGRRDTQYF.

The chain carries TRBV30 and TRBJ1-1; a weak D match, TRBD1 (6 bases). Trimming removed 3 bases from V and 7 bases from J, with 12 bases in between. The CDR3 extends over 12 amino acids. The V gene's germline CDR1 is GTSNPN and CDR2 SVGIG (reference sequence). The CDR3 DNA sequence: TGTGCCTGGAGAGCGGGGGGCCATGAAGCTTTCTTT. Its translation is CAWRAGGHEAFF.

J is TRBJ2-6 and V is TRBV10-3; possible D gene TRBD1, 6 bases. Germline V gives CDR1 ENHRY, CDR2 SYGVKD. This CDR3 is 15 amino acids long. V was shortened by 6 bases and J by 1 base, with 10 bases between the two germline ends. Written as DNA, the CDR3 is TGTGCCATCAGGGACAGTGGGTCTGGGGCCAACGTCCTGACTTTC. It codes for CAIRDSGSGANVLTF.

The chain joins TRBV6-5 to TRBJ1-2; D ambiguous. Germline CDR1 and CDR2: MNHEY and SVGAGI. The CDR3 sequence is 13 residues long. V lost 5 bases, J lost 7 bases, and 14 bases lay in between. CDR3: CASSRSLGVGYTF. CDR3 DNA: TGTGCCAGCAGTAGGTCCCTCGGGGTTGGCTACACCTTC.

The genes are TRBV5-1 and TRBJ1-2; 8 bases align to TRBD1. This CDR3 is built from 17 residues. Trimming took 0 bases from V and 4 from J; bases not matched to a gene: 11. Germline V lookup: CDR1 SGHRS, CDR2 YFSETQ. The CDR3 sequence: CASSLGKDRGNIYGYTF. CDR3 coding DNA: TGCGCCAGCAGCTTGGGCAAAGACAGGGGCAATATCTATGGCTACACCTTC.

The gene calls are TRBV30 and TRBJ1-5; 12 nucleotides agree with TRBD1. CDR3 length: 15 residues. J gave up 6 bases and V 0 bases, and 3 bases lay outside the gene matches. CDR1 and CDR2 (germline): GTSNPN, SVGIG (reference sequence). CDR3 nucleotides: TGTGCCTGGAGTGTAGGGACAGGGGGCTTTCAGCCCCAGCATTTT. This encodes CAWSVGTGGFQPQHF.

The chain couples TRBV30 to TRBJ1-3; no clear D. Trimming cost V 0 bases and J 2 bases, with 5 bases left between them. The CDR3 extends over 13 amino acids. CDR1 and CDR2 (germline): GTSNPN, SVGIG (reference sequence). The CDR3 coding sequence is TGTGCCTGGAGTGTGTTAGCTGGAAACACCATATATTTT. This codes for CAWSVLAGNTIYF.

This sequence joins TRBV5-4 and TRBJ2-1; 7 bases line up with TRBD1. Trimming removed 1 base from V and 7 bases from J; junction bases left unmatched: 11. CDR1 and CDR2 from the germline V gene are SGHNT and YYREEE (reference sequence). This CDR3 contains 16 residues. CDR3 bases: TGTGCCAGCAGCTTGTCAATCAGGGGGTCGGAGAATGAGCAGTTCTTC. Its protein is CASSLSIRGSENEQFF.

This chain uses TRBV6-1 with TRBJ1-2, with D possibly matching TRBD1 (5 bases). The CDR3 has 13 residues. V lost 6 bases, J lost 4 bases, and 12 bases lay in between. Per the germline V gene, CDR1 is MNHNS and CDR2 is SASEGT. The CDR3 loop is CASRSDRIYGYTF. Here the CDR3 DNA reads TGTGCCAGCAGATCCGACAGAATCTATGGCTACACCTTC.

This clone appeared once. The chain couples TRBV5-4 to TRBJ2-1; D might be TRBD2 (5 bases). Germline CDR1 reads SGHNT; CDR2 reads YYREEE (reference sequence). The V and J ends lost 4 bases and 6 bases respectively, with 20 bases between them. CDR3 length: 16 amino acids. The CDR3 protein is CASSTPSRRASNEQFF. The CDR3 nucleotides read TGTGCCAGCAGCACTCCATCCAGGCGGGCGAGCAATGAGCAGTTCTTC.

This chain uses TRBV4-1 with TRBJ1-5; TRBD1 aligns across 7 bases. The V gene's germline CDR1 is MGHRA and CDR2 YSYEKL. The CDR3 has 16 residues. V trimming: 5 bases; J trimming: 4 bases; junction bases outside the gene matches: 11. The CDR3 nucleotides are TGCGCCAGCAGCAACCGGGACAGTCTAGGAAATCAGCCCCAGCATTTT. It translates to CASSNRDSLGNQPQHF.

The rearrangement links TRBV30 to TRBJ1-1; the D is unclear. Germline CDR1 is GTSNPN and CDR2 is SVGIG (reference sequence). The CDR3 extends over 13 amino acids. V shed 0 bases and J shed 1 base, with 6 bases lying between them. The CDR3 loop reads CAWSVHRNTEAFF. In nucleotides, the CDR3 is TGTGCCTGGAGTGTACACAGGAACACTGAAGCTTTCTTT.

The chain is built from TRBV28 and TRBJ1-5; 7 bases align to TRBD1. The germline V gene has CDR1 MDHEN and CDR2 SYDVKM. After removal of 5 bases from V and 3 bases from J, the junction contained 4 bases not matched to a gene. This CDR3 comprises 14 residues. CDR3 nucleotide sequence: TGTGCCAGCAGTATGACAGGGACCAATCAGCCCCAGCATTTT. Translating gives CASSMTGTNQPQHF.

The V call is TRBV30, the J call TRBJ2-5, with a tentative D call TRBD1 (6 bases). Trimming left V 4 bases short and J 4 bases short, with 13 bases between. Looked up from germline, CDR1 is GTSNPN and CDR2 is SVGIG (reference sequence). The CDR3 is made up of 13 amino acids. CDR3 residues: CAWMVQGTETQYF. CDR3 in DNA: TGTGCCTGGATGGTTCAGGGGACAGAGACCCAGTACTTC.

To note about this clone: Sequence at one end of the junction differs from germline and may be a read error. The V call is TRBV2, the J call TRBJ2-7; TRBD2 agrees at 7 bases. Germline V CDR1 and CDR2: SNHLY, FYNNEI. The CDR3 has 13 amino acids. The CDR3 reads CASSVRREWDLSF. CDR3 in DNA: TGTGCCAGCAGTGTACGGCGGGAGTGGGATTTAAGCTTC.

J is TRBJ2-1 and V is TRBV30; D remains ambiguous. The CDR3 sequence is 11 residues long. Germline V lookup: CDR1 GTSNPN, CDR2 SVGIG (reference sequence). V lost 2 bases and J lost 8, with 7 bases in between. CDR3 in DNA: TGTGCCTGGAGTCAAGAGGATGAGCAGTTCTTC. Its protein product is CAWSQEDEQFF.

In its sample, this clone was seen a few times. The genes are TRBV30 and TRBJ1-3, with TRBD1 matching 7 bases. Germline trimming cut 1 base from V and 0 bases from J; bases unmatched to any gene: 9. In germline, CDR1 is GTSNPN, CDR2 SVGIG (reference sequence). The CDR3 consists of 17 residues. This chain's CDR3 is CAWSAGTATYSGNTIYF. The CDR3 nucleotides read TGTGCCTGGAGTGCCGGGACAGCTACATACTCTGGAAACACCATATATTTT.